Following are 7 T cell receptor beta chains from one sample sequenced in a study of cytomegalovirus exposure and HLA in healthy donors. Using immunoSEQ multiplex PCR, the repertoire was profiled, and TCRdb retains in-frame clones only, with some absent. Among 110,000 or so clones listed, about 83% were seen once. The material sequenced was PBMCs. The source of these receptors is a man aged 18-30 years in good health and CMV-seronegative.

The chain uses TRBV19 and TRBJ1-5; 7 positions match TRBD1. With V trimmed by 9 bases and J by 3 bases, 5 bases remained unmatched. Germline V gene data show CDR1 as LNHDA and CDR2 as SQIVND (reference sequence). The CDR3 runs to 13 residues. In DNA, the CDR3 is TGTGCCAGCACACAGGGGATCAATCAGCCCCAGCATTTT. Its protein product is CASTQGINQPQHF.

This rearrangement joins TRBV14 to TRBJ2-3; D is undetermined. V gave up 5 bases and J gave up 0 bases, with 21 bases separating them. Germline values: CDR1 SGHDN, CDR2 FVKESK. The CDR3 length is 18 residues. The DNA for the CDR3 is TGTGCCAGCAGCACAAGGAGTATGGTCAGTATTAGCACAGATACGCAGTATTTT. It yields the protein CASSTRSMVSISTDTQYF.

The chain combines TRBV5-6 with TRBJ2-1; no definite D call. The germline V gene encodes CDR1 SGHDT and CDR2 YYEEEE. With 0 bases removed from V and 5 bases from J, the gap between germline ends came to 3 bases. This CDR3 has 12 residues. The CDR3 loop reads CASSLGDNEQFF. The CDR3 nucleotides read TGTGCCAGCAGCTTGGGCGACAATGAGCAGTTCTTC. The full variable domain, its missing parts supplied by reference TRBV5-6 and TRBJ2-1, is DAGVTQSPTHLIKTRGQQVTLRCSPKSGHDTVSWYQQALGQGPQFIFQYYEEEERQRGNFPDRFSGHQFPNYSSELNVNALLLGDSALYLCASSLGDNEQFFGPGTRLTVL.

The V and J genes are TRBV6-1 and TRBJ2-2, with D tentatively TRBD2 (6 bases). The CDR3 has 12 residues. V gave up 6 bases and J gave up 4 bases, with 6 bases separating them. Germline V gene sequence: CDR1 MNHNS, CDR2 SASEGT. CDR3 sequence reads: CASSGGTGELFF. The CDR3, as DNA: TGTGCCAGCAGCGGGGGCACCGGGGAGCTGTTTTTT.

The J gene is TRBJ1-5, the V gene TRBV30, with 7 nucleotides matching TRBD1. Germline values: CDR1 GTSNPN, CDR2 SVGIG (reference sequence). J was trimmed by 4 bases and V by 3 bases; bases with no gene match: 3. CDR3 length: 13 amino acids. As DNA, the CDR3 is TGTGCCTGGAGGGGGACAGAGAATCAGCCCCAGCATTTT. Its translation: CAWRGTENQPQHF.

Only one count was recorded for this clone. The V call is TRBV11-2, the J call TRBJ2-5; 10 bases fit TRBD2. This CDR3 contains 17 residues. Trimming removed 1 base from V and 1 base from J; junction bases left unmatched: 6. CDR1 is SGHAT and CDR2 is FQNNGV in the germline V gene. CDR3 sequence: CASSLGLASGSQETQYF. The CDR3 DNA reads as TGTGCCAGCAGCTTAGGTTTGGCTAGCGGGAGCCAAGAGACCCAGTACTTC.

The chain combines TRBV5-1 with TRBJ2-5; D possibly corresponds to TRBD1 (6 bases). The V gene's germline CDR1 is SGHRS and CDR2 YFSETQ. This CDR3 region has 12 residues. V was cut by 4 bases and J by 7 bases, with 11 bases left in between. CDR3 loop: CASSTQQGTQYF. The CDR3 bases are TGCGCCAGCAGCACACAACAGGGGACCCAGTACTTC.